This T cell receptor (beta chain) comes out of a study of cytomegalovirus exposure and HLA in healthy donors. Whole-study results and caveats: It was confirmed in vitro that three of the CMV-associated chains were specific for CMV antigens.

Note on this clone: What it binds is unknown.

CDR1 ENHRY and CDR2 SYGVKD come from the germline V gene. This CDR3 spans 15 amino acids. The V and J ends lost 3 bases and 4 bases respectively, with 16 bases between them. Each donor was nominally healthy when sampled (though unrecorded immune exposures were likely). The PCR was carried out with 60 Vbeta primers and 13 Jbeta primers. Generated by immunoSEQ multiplex PCR, the TCRdb table keeps only in-frame clones and is missing some. The sample yields under 110,000 clones, 85% to 90% seen once. V usage is TRBV10-3 and J usage is TRBJ2-7; TRBD1 might be the D (7 bases). Sequencing was carried out using PBMCs. The receptor's source is a man aged 30 to 45 in good health and CMV-seronegative. CDR3 amino acids: CAISDGSGGIYEQYF. In DNA, the CDR3 is TGTGCCATCAGTGACGGATCAGGGGGGATTTACGAGCAGTACTTC.